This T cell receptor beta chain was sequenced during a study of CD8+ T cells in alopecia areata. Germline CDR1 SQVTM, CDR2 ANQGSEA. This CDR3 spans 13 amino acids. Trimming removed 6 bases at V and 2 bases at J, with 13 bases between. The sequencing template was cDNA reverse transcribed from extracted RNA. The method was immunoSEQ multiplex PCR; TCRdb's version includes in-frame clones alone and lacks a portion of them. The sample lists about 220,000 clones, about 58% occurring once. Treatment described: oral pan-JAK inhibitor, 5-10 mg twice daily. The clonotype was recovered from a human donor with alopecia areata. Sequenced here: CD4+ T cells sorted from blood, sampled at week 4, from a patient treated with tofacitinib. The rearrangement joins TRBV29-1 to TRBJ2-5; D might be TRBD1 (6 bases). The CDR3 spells CSVRGRQQETQYF. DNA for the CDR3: TGCAGCGTCAGGGGACGGCAACAAGAGACCCAGTACTTC. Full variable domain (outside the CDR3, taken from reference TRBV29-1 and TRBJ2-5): SAVISQKPSRDICQRGTSLTIQCQVDSQVTMMFWYRQQPGQSLTLIATANQGSEATYESGFVIDKFPISRPNLTFSTLTVSNMSPEDSSIYLCSVRGRQQETQYFGPGTRLLVL.